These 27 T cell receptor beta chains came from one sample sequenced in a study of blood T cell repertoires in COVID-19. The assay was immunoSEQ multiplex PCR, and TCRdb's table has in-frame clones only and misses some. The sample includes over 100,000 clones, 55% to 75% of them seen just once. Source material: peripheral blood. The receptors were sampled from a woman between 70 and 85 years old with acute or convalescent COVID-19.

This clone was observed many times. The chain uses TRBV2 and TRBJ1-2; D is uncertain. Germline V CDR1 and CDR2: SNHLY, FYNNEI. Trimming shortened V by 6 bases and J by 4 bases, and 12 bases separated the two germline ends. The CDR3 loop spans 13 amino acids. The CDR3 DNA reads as TGTGCCAGCAGCTTCCAGAACCTCTATGGCTACACCTTC. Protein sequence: CASSFQNLYGYTF.

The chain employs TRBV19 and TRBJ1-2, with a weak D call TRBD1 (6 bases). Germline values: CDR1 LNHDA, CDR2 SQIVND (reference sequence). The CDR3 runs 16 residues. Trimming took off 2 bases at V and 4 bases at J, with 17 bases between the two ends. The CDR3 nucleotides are TGTGCCAGTAGTATACCGTCTCGGGGGGCAGGCTATGGCTACACCTTC. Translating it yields CASSIPSRGAGYGYTF.

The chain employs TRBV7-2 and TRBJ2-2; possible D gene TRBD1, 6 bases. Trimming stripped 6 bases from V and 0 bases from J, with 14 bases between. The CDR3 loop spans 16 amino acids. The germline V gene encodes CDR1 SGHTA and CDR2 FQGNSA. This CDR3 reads CASSPTGNANTGELFF. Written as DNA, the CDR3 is TGTGCCAGCAGTCCGACAGGAAATGCGAACACCGGGGAGCTGTTTTTT.

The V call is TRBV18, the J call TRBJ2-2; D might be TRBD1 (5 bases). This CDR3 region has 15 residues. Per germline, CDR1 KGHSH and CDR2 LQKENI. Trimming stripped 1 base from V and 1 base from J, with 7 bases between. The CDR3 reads CASSPRQGNTGELFF. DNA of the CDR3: TGTGCCAGCTCACCACGGCAGGGGAACACCGGGGAGCTGTTTTTT.

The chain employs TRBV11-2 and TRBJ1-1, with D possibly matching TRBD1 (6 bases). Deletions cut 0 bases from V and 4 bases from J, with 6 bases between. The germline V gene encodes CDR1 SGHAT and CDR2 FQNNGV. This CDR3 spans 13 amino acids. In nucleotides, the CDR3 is TGTGCCAGCAGCTTAGAGGGGGCCACTGAAGCTTTCTTT. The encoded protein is CASSLEGATEAFF. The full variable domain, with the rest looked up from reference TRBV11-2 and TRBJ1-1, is EAGVAQSPRYKIIEKRQSVAFWCNPISGHATLYWYQQILGQGPKLLIQFQNNGVVDDSQLPKDRFSAERLKGVDSTLKIQPAKLEDSAVYLCASSLEGATEAFFGQGTRLTVV.

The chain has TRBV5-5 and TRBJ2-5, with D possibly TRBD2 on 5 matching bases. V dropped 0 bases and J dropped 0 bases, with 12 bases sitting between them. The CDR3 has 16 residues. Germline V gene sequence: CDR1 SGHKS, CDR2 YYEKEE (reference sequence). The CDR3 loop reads CASSLGEGINQETQYF. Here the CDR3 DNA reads TGTGCCAGCAGCTTGGGAGAGGGAATCAACCAAGAGACCCAGTACTTC. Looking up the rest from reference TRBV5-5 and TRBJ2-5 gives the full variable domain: DAGVTQSPTHLIKTRGQQVTLRCSPISGHKSVSWYQQVLGQGPQFIFQYYEKEERGRGNFPDRFSARQFPNYSSELNVNALLLGDSALYLCASSLGEGINQETQYFGPGTRLLVL.

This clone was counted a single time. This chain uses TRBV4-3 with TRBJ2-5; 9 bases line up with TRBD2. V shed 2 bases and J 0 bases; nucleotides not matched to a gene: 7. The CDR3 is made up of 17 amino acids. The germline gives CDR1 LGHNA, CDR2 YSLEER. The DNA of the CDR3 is TGCGCCAGCAGCCAAATCTATGCGGGAGGGTACCAAGAGACCCAGTACTTC. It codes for CASSQIYAGGYQETQYF.

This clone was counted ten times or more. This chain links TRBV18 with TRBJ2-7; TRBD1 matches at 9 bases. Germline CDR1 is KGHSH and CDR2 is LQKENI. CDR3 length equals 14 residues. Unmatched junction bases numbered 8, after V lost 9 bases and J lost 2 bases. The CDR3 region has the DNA TGTGCCAGTTCTAACGACAGGGGGGCCTACGAGCAGTACTTC. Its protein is CASSNDRGAYEQYF.

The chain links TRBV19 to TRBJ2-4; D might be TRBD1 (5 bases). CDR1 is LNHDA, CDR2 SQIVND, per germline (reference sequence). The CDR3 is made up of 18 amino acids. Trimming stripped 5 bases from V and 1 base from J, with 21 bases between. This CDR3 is CASSLGASTKLAKNIQYF. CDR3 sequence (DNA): TGTGCCAGTAGTCTTGGGGCTTCTACCAAGTTGGCCAAAAACATTCAGTACTTC.

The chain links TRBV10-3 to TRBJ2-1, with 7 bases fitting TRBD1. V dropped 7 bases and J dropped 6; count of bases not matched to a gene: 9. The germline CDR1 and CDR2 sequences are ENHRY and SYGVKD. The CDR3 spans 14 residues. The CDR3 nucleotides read TGTGCCATCACCGGGACAGCCATGGCCAATGAGCAGTTCTTC. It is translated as CAITGTAMANEQFF.

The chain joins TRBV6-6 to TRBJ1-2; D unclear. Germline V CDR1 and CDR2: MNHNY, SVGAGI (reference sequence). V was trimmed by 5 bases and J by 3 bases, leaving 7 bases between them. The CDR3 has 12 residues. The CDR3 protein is CASSRDDYGYTF. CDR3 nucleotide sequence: TGTGCCAGCAGTAGAGATGACTATGGCTACACCTTC.

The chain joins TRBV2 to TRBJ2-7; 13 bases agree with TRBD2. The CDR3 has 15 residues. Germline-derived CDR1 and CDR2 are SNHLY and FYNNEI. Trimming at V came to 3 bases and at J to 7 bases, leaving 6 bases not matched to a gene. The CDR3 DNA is TGTGCCAGCAGTGAGACTAGCGGGGGGACAGGGGAGCAGTACTTC. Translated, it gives CASSETSGGTGEQYF.

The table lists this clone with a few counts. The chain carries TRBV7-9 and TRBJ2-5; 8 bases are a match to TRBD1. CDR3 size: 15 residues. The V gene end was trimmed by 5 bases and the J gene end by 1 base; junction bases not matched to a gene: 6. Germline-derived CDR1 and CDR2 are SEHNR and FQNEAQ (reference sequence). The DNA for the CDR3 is TGTGCCAGCAGCGTCCCCACAGGGGGCCAAGAGACCCAGTACTTC. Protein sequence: CASSVPTGGQETQYF.

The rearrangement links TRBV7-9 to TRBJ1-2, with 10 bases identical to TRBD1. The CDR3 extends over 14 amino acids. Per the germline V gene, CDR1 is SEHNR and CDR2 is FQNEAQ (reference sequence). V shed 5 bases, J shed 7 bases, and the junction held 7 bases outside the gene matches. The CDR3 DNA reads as TGTGCCAGCAGCCTGACCCGGGACAGGGGTGGCTACACCTTC. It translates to CASSLTRDRGGYTF.

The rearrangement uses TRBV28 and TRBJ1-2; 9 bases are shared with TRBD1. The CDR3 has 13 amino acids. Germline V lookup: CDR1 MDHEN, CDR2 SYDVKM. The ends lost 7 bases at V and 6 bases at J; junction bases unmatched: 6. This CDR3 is CASTIGQGNGYTF. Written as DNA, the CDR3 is TGTGCCAGCACCATAGGACAGGGGAATGGCTACACCTTC.

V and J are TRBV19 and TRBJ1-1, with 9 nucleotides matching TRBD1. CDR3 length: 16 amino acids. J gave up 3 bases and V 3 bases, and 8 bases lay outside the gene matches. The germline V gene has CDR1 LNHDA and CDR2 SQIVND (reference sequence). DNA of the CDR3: TGTGCCAGTAGTATGCGCGGGACAGGGCGGGACACTGAAGCTTTCTTT. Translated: CASSMRGTGRDTEAFF.

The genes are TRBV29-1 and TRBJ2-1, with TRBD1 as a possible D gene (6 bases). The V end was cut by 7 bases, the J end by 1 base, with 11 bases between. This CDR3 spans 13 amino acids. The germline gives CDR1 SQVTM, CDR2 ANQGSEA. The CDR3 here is CSAQGLSYNEQFF. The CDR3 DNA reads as TGCAGCGCCCAGGGGCTGTCCTACAATGAGCAGTTCTTC.

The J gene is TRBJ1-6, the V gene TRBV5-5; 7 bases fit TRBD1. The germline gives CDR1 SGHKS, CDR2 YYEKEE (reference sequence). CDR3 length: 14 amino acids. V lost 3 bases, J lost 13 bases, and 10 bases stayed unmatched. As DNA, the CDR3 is TGTGCCAGCAGCTCTACAGGGGAAATTCCTCCCCTCCACTTT. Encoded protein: CASSSTGEIPPLHF.

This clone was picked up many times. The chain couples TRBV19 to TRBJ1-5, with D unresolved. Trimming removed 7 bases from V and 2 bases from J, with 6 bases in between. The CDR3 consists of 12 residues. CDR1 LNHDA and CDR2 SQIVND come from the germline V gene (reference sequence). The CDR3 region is CASNQGNQPQHF. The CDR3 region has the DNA TGTGCCAGTAACCAGGGCAATCAGCCCCAGCATTTT.

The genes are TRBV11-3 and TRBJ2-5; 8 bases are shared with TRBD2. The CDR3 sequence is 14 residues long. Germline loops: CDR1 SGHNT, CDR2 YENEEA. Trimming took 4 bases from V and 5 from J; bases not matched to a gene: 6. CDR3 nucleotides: TGTGCCAGCAGCTCGGGACTAGTCTCGGAGACCCAGTACTTC. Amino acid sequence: CASSSGLVSETQYF.

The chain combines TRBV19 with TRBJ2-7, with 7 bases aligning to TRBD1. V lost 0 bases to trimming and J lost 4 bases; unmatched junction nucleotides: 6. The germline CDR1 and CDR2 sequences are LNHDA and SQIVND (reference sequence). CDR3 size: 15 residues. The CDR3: CASSIEGGFTYEQYF. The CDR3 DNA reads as TGTGCCAGTAGTATAGAAGGGGGCTTTACTTACGAGCAGTACTTC.

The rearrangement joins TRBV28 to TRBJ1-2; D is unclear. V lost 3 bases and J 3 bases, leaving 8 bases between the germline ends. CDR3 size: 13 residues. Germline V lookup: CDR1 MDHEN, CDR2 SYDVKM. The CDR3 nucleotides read TGTGCCAGCAGTTTCGACACAGACTATGGCTACACCTTC. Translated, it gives CASSFDTDYGYTF.

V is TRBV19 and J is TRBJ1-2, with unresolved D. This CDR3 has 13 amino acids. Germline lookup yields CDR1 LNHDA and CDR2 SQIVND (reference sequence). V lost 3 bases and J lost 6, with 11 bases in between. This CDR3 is CASSIAGIHGYTF. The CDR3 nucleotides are TGTGCCAGTAGTATCGCGGGGATACATGGCTACACCTTC.

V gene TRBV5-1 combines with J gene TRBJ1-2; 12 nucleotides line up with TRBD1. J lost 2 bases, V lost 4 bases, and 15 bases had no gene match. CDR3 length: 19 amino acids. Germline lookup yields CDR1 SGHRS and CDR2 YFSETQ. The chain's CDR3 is CASSPKPLGQGALNYGYTF. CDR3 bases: TGCGCCAGCAGCCCCAAGCCTCTGGGACAGGGGGCTTTAAACTATGGCTACACCTTC.

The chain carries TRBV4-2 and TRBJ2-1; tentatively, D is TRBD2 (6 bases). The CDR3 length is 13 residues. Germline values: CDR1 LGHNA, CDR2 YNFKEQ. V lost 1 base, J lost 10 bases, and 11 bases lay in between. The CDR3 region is CASSQATGAEQFF. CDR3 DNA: TGTGCCAGCAGCCAAGCTACGGGAGCGGAGCAGTTCTTC.

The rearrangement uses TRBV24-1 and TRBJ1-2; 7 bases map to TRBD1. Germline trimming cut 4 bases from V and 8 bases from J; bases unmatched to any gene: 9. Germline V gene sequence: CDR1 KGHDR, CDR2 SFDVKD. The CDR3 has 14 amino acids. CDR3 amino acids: CATSDPRQGGGYTF. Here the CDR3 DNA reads TGTGCCACCAGTGACCCCCGACAGGGCGGGGGCTACACCTTC.

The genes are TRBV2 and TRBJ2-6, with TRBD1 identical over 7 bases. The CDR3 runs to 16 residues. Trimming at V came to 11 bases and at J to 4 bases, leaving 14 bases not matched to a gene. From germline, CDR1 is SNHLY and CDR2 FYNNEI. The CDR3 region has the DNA TGTGCCCTTTCGGATGCAGGGGGTTCCGGGGCCAACGTCCTGACTTTC. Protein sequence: CALSDAGGSGANVLTF.